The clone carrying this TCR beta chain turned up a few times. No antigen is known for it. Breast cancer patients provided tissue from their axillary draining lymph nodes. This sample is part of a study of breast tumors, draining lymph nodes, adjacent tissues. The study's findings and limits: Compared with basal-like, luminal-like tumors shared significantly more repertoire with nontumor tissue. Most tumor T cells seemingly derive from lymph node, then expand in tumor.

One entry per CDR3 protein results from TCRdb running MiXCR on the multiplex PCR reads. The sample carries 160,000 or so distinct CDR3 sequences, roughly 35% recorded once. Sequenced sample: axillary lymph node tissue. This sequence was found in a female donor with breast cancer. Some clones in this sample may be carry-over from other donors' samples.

CDR3 sequence (DNA): TGTGCCAGCAGCTTCCTAGGGGCTGGCACTGAAGCTTTCTTT. This translates into CASSFLGAGTEAFF. The chain uses TRBV5-8 and TRBJ1-1; maybe TRBD1 (5 bases). V was shortened by 2 bases and J by 4 bases, with 12 bases between the two germline ends. Germline assignment: CDR1 SGHTS and CDR2 YDEGEE. This CDR3 contains 14 residues.